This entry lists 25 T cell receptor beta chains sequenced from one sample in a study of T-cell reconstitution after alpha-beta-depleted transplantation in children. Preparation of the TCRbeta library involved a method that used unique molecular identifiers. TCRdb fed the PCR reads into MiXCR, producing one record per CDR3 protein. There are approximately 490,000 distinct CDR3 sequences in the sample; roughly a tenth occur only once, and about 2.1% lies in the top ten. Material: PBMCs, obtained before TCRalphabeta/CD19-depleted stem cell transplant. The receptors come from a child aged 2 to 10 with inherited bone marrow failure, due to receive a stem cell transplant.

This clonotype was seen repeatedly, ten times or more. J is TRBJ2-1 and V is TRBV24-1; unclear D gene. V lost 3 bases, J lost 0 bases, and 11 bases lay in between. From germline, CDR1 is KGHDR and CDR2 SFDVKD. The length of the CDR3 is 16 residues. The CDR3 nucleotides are TGTGCCACCAGTGATAAGGTGGAAAGCTCCTACAATGAGCAGTTCTTC. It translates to CATSDKVESSYNEQFF.

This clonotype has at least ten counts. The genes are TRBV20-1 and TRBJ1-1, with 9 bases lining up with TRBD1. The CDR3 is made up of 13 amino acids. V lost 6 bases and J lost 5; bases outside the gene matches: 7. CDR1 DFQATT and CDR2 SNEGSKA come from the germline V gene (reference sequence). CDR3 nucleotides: TGCAGTGCGAGCACAGGGGGCAGAACTGAAGCTTTCTTT. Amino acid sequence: CSASTGGRTEAFF.

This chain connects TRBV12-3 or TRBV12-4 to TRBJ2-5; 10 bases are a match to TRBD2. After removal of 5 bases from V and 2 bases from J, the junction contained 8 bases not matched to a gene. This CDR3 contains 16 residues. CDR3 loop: CASSPRGLAAQETQYF. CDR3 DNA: TGTGCCAGCAGTCCCCGAGGACTAGCGGCACAAGAGACCCAGTACTTC.

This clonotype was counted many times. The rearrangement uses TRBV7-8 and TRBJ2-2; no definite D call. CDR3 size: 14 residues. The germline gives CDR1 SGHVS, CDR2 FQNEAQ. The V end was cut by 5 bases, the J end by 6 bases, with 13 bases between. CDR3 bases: TGTGCCAGCAGCCCCAGGTTGGCGTCCGGGGAGCTGTTTTTT. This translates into CASSPRLASGELFF.

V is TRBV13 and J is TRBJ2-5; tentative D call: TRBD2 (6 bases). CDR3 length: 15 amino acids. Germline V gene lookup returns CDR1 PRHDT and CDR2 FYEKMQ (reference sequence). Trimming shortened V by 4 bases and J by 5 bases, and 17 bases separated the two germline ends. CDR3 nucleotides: TGTGCCAGCAGCTCGCCGCAGGAGGGCCGTGAGACCCAGTACTTC. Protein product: CASSSPQEGRETQYF.

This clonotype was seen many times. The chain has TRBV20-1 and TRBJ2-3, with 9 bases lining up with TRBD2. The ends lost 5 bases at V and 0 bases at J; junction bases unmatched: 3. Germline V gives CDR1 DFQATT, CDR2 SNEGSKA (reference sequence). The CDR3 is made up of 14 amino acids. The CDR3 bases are TGCAGTGCTTTAGCGGGAGTGAGCACAGATACGCAGTATTTT. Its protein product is CSALAGVSTDTQYF.

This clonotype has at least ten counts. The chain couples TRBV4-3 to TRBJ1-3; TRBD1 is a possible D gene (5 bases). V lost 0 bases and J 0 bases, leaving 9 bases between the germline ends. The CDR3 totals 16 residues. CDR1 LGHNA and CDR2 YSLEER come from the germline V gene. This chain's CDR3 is CASSQEGPLSGNTIYF. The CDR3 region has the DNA TGCGCCAGCAGCCAAGAGGGACCCCTCTCTGGAAACACCATATATTTT.

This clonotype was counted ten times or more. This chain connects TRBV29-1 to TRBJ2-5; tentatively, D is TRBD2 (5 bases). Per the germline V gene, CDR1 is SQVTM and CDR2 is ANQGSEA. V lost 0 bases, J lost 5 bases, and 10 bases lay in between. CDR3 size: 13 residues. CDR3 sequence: CSVEDEGVETQYF. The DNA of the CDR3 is TGCAGCGTTGAAGATGAGGGAGTCGAGACCCAGTACTTC. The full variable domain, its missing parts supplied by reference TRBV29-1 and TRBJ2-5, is SAVISQKPSRDICQRGTSLTIQCQVDSQVTMMFWYRQQPGQSLTLIATANQGSEATYESGFVIDKFPISRPNLTFSTLTVSNMSPEDSSIYLCSVEDEGVETQYFGPGTRLLVL.

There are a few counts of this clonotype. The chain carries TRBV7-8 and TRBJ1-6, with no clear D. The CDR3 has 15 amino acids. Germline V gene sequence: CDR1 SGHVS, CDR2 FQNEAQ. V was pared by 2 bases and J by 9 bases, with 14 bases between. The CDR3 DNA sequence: TGTGCCAGCAGCTTAACGGAAGTGGGTAGTTCACCCCTCCACTTT. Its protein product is CASSLTEVGSSPLHF.

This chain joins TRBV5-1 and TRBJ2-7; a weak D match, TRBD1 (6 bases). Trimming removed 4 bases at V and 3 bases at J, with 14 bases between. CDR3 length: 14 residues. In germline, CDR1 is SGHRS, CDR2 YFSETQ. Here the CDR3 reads CASSPGQNHYEQYF. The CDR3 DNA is TGCGCCAGCAGCCCCGGACAGAACCACTACGAGCAGTACTTC. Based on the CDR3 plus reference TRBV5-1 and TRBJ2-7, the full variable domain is KAGVTQTPRYLIKTRGQQVTLSCSPISGHRSVSWYQQTPGQGLQFLFEYFSETQRNKGNFPGRFSGRQFSNSRSEMNVSTLELGDSALYLCASSPGQNHYEQYFGPGTRLTVT.

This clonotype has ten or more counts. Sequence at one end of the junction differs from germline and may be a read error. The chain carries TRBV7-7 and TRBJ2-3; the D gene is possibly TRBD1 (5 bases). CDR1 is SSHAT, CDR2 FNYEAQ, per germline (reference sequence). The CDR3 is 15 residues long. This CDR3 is CASSLEAGSTDTQYF. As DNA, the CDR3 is TGTGCTAGCAGCTTAGAGGCAGGGAGCACAGATACGCAGTATTTT.

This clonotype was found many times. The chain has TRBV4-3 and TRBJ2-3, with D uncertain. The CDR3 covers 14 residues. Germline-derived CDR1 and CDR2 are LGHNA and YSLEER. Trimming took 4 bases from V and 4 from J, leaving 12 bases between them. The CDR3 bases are TGCGCCAGCAGCCGGCTACAGCCTCCAGATACGCAGTATTTT. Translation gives CASSRLQPPDTQYF.

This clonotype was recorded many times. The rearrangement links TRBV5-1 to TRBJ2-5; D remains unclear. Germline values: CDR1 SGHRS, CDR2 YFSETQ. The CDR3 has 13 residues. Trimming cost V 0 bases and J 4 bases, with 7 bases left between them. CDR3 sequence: CASSLAWGETQYF. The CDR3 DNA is TGCGCCAGCAGCTTGGCCTGGGGAGAGACCCAGTACTTC.

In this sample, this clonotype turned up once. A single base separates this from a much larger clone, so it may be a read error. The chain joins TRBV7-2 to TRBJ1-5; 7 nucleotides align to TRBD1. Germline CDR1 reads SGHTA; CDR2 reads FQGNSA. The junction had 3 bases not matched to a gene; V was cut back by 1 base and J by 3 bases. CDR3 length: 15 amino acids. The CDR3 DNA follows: TGTGCCAGCAGCTTAGGAGGGGGCGCCAATCAGCCCCAGCATTTT. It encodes CASSLGGGANQPQHF.

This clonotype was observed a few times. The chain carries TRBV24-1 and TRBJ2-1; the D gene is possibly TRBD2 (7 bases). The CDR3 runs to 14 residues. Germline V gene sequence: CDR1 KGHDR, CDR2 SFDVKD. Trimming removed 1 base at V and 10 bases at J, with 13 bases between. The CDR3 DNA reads TGTGCCACCAGTGATTTATCTAGGGGGGGGGAGCAGTTCTTC. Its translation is CATSDLSRGGEQFF.

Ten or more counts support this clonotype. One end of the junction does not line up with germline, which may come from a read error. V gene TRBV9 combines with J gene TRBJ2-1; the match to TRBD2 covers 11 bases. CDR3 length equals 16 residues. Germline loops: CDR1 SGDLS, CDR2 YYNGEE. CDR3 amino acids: CASSISGRASHNEQFF. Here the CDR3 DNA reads TGTGCCAGCAGCATTAGCGGGAGGGCCTCCCACAATGAGCAGTTCTTC.

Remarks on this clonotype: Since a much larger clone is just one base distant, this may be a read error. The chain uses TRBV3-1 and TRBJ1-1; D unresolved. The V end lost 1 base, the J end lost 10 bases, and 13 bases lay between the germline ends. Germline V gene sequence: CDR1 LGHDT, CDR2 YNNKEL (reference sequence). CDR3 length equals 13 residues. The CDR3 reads CASSQGLQIGAFF. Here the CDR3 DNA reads TGTGCCAGCAGCCAAGGGTTGCAGATTGGAGCTTTCTTT.

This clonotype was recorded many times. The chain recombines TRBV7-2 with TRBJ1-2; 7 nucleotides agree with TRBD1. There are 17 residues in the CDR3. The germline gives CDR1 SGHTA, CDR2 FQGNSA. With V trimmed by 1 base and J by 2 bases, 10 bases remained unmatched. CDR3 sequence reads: CASSLGGGILSNYGYTF. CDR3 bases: TGTGCCAGCAGCTTAGGAGGGGGCATCTTAAGCAACTATGGCTACACCTTC.

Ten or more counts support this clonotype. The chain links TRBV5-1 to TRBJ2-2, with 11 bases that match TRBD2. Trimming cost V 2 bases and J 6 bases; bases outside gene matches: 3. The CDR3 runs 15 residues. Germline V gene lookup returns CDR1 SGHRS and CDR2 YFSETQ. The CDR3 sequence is CASSFGTSGSGELFF. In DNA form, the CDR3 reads TGCGCCAGCAGCTTCGGGACTAGCGGATCCGGGGAGCTGTTTTTT. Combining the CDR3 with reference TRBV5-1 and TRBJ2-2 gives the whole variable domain KAGVTQTPRYLIKTRGQQVTLSCSPISGHRSVSWYQQTPGQGLQFLFEYFSETQRNKGNFPGRFSGRQFSNSRSEMNVSTLELGDSALYLCASSFGTSGSGELFFGEGSRLTVL.

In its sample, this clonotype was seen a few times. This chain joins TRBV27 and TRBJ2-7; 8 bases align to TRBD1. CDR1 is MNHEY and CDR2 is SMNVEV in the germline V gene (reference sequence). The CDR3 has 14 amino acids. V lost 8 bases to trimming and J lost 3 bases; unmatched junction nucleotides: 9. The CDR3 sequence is CASGPGQGDYEQYF. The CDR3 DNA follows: TGTGCCAGCGGACCCGGACAGGGCGACTACGAGCAGTACTTC.

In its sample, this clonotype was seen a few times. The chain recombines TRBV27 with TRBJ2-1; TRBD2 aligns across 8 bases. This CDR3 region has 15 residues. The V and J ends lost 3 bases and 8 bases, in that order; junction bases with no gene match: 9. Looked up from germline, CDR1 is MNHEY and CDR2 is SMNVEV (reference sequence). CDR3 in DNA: TGTGCCAGCAGTTTGGCGAGCGGGAGACCCTATGAGCAGTTCTTC. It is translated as CASSLASGRPYEQFF.

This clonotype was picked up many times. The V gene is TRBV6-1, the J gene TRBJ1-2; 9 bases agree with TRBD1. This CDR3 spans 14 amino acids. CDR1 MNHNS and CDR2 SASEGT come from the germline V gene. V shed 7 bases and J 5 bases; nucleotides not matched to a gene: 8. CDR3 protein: CASTQQGAGYGYTF. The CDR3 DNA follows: TGTGCCAGCACCCAACAGGGGGCGGGTTATGGCTACACCTTC.

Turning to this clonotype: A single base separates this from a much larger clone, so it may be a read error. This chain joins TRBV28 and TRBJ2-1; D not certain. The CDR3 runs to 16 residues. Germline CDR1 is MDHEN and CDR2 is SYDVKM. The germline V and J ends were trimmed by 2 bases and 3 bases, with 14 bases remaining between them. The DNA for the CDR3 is TGTGCCAGCAGTTTAAGTTATGGAAGCTACTACAATGAGCAGTTCTTC. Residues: CASSLSYGSYYNEQFF.

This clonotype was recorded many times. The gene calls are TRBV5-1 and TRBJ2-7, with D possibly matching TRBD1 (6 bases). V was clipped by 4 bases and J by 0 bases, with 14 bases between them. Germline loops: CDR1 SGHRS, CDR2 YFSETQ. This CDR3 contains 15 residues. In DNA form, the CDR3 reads TGCGCCAGCAGCGTTGGGGGCGTCGCCTCCTACGAGCAGTACTTC. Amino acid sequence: CASSVGGVASYEQYF. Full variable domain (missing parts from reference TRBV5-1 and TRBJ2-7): KAGVTQTPRYLIKTRGQQVTLSCSPISGHRSVSWYQQTPGQGLQFLFEYFSETQRNKGNFPGRFSGRQFSNSRSEMNVSTLELGDSALYLCASSVGGVASYEQYFGPGTRLTVT.

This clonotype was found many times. The CDR3 coding sequence is TGCAGTCCCCAGGGAAATGGCTACACCTTC. Protein product: CSPQGNGYTF. The rearrangement links TRBV20-1 to TRBJ1-2, with D tentatively TRBD1 (5 bases). Trimming shortened V by 8 bases and J by 6 bases, and 10 bases separated the two germline ends. Germline assignment: CDR1 DFQATT and CDR2 SNEGSKA (reference sequence). This CDR3 has 10 amino acids.